This T cell receptor beta chain was profiled in a study of spatial heterogeneity in lung cancer (dated by TCRdb to about 2019). About the study as a whole: More beta-chain than alpha-chain transcripts were consistently detected, likely reflecting higher beta-chain transcript abundance. In the raw uncorrected reads, each unique combination of TCR and UMI appeared on average more than ten times. The study quantitatively compared TCR alpha and beta repertoires across multiple tumor regions, matched nontumor lung and blood in non-small cell lung cancer. At surgery, both alpha and beta chains were TCR-sequenced in approximately 210 tumor regions, 63 to 80 matched nontumor lung samples and a few dozen PBMC samples. TCR repertoire features were related to nonsynonymous mutation counts determined by whole-exome sequencing of tumor tissue.

Findings and caveats that apply to the study as a whole: Confirming at a functional level the hypothesis that regional TCRs recognize regional mutations was considered to require additional single-cell paired TCR alpha and beta sequencing. Ubiquitous expanded tumor TCRs were found in blood more often at tumor resection than at routine follow-up.

Receptors were amplified or captured by 5' RACE. Sequencing instrument: NextSeq 500. The TCR library protocol attached a unique molecular identifier to each TCR cDNA molecule to allow correction of PCR and sequencing errors. The study's processing was this. TCR identification, UMI-based error correction and CDR3 extraction were performed with Decombinator tools. Expanded TCRs were defined as those above a frequency of 2 per 1,000, corresponding to the top 1% of the tumor frequency distribution. Renyi diversity was calculated using the R vegan package after each repertoire was subsampled 100 times to 5,000 TCRs. CDR3 similarity networks were built from amino acid triplet string-kernel similarity, with CDR3s being connected when pairwise similarity was above 0.82. Clones were called with MiXCR by TCRdb after fastp trimmed the public reads at Q25, and only in-frame beta chains were retained. Duplicate CDR3 protein sequences are folded into a single record with the most common DNA and genes. The V and J calls and clone size come from TCRdb's table, not from the authors' own analysis. This sample gives tens of thousands of distinct CDR3 sequences in total; roughly 12% of them show up just once. Around 4.3% of the sample is held by the ten biggest clonotypes.

The time point label of this sample denotes: sample taken at primary tumor resection. Without any cell sorting, TCR sequencing was performed on whole RNA extracted either from tumor and nontumor lung tissue or from cryopreserved PBMC samples. Donors were around 71 patients with early-stage, untreated non-small cell lung cancer from the lung TRACERx cohort. Only patients for whom sufficient RNA was available from at least two tumor regions were selected for TCR sequencing. As regards this clonotype: What this receptor recognizes is not known. No base qualities exist here, and no much larger clone lies one base off it.

The trim is 4 bases for V and 5 bases for J, with a gap of 14 bases between the germline ends. The CDR3 covers 13 residues, taking in both the cysteine and the phenylalanine. The only DNA kept is the CDR3, 39 bases in frame from the first base. CDR1 and CDR2 are read off the germline V gene (reference sequence) as GTSNPN and SVGIG. Sample: PBMCs, taken at surgery. The sequence joins TRBV30 to TRBJ2-5; the D gene remains uncertain. The sequence was collected from a male donor with early-stage non-small cell lung cancer. The CDR3 corresponds to CAWTPGVFETQYF. The sequenced DNA is TGTGCCTGGACCCCTGGGGTTTTTGAGACCCAGTACTTC.